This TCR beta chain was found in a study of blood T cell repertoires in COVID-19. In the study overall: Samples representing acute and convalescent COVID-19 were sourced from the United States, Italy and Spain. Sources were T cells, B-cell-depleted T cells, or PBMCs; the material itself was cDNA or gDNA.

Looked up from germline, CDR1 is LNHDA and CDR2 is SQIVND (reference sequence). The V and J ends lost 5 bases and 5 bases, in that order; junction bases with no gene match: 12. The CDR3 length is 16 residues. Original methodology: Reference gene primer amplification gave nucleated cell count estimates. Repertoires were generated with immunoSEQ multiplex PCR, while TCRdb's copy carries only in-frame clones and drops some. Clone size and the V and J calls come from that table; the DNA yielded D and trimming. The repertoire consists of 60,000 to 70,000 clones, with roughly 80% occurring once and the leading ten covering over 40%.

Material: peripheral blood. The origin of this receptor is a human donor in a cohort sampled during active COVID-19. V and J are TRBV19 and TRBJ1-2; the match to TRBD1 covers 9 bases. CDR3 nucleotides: TGTGCCAGTAGTCTCATAACAGGGGGCGCTTGGTATGGCTACACCTTC. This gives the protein CASSLITGGAWYGYTF.